This paragraph covers one TCR beta chain sequence. Its target is not known. The sample contains more than one DNA sequence encoding this CDR3. The table came from immunoSEQ multiplex PCR; TCRdb's copy has only in-frame clones and leaves some out. The sample yields 180,000 or so clones, over 85% seen once. The data were obtained in a study of T cell responses to AZD1222 COVID-19 vaccine. Study outcomes and limitations: Just a handful of AZD1222 recipients tested seropositive at baseline.

The TCR originated in an adult in good health. The sequences come from peripheral blood, collected on day 0 of AZD1222 vaccination.

The DNA for the CDR3 is TGTGCCAGCAGCTTAGCACCTGCGTACGAGCAGTACTTC. It encodes CASSLAPAYEQYF. V is TRBV7-8 and J is TRBJ2-7, with D uncertain. The CDR3 has 13 residues. Germline loops: CDR1 SGHVS, CDR2 FQNEAQ. V was trimmed by 0 bases and J by 4 bases, leaving 7 bases between them.